The 28 T cell receptor beta chains reported below all come from one sample, sequenced in a study of blood T cell repertoires in COVID-19. Assay: immunoSEQ multiplex PCR; the TCRdb copy retains only in-frame clones and omits some. The sample carries fewer than 350,000 clones, roughly nine tenths recorded once. What was sequenced was PBMCs or T cells enriched from blood (not recorded which). These receptors all come from a middle-aged woman who had recovered from COVID-19.

The chain joins TRBV18 to TRBJ1-2; 9 positions agree with TRBD1. Germline CDR1 KGHSH, CDR2 LQKENI. CDR3 length: 13 residues. Trimming took 6 bases from V and 4 from J; bases not matched to a gene: 3. The CDR3 sequence is CASSGDRVYGYTF. CDR3 in DNA: TGTGCCAGCTCGGGGGACAGGGTCTATGGCTACACCTTC.

The V gene is TRBV4-1, the J gene TRBJ2-3; D is undetermined. The V gene's germline CDR1 is MGHRA and CDR2 YSYEKL. CDR3 length: 16 amino acids. The V and J ends lost 5 bases and 1 base respectively, with 16 bases between them. For the CDR3, the DNA is TGCGCCAGCAGCGAAGGTCCTTTGGCCGGCACAGATACGCAGTATTTT. Protein product: CASSEGPLAGTDTQYF.

This chain connects TRBV2 to TRBJ2-2, with D possibly being TRBD2 (5 bases). The CDR3 is 15 amino acids. Trimming stripped 7 bases from V and 4 bases from J, with 16 bases between. CDR1 and CDR2 (germline): SNHLY, FYNNEI. In DNA, the CDR3 is TGTGCCAGCACCGTACCGGACTTTACCACCGGGGAGCTGTTTTTT. As protein: CASTVPDFTTGELFF. The full variable domain, in which reference TRBV2 and TRBJ2-2 provide the parts outside the CDR3, is EPEVTQTPSHQVTQMGQEVILRCVPISNHLYFYWYRQILGQKVEFLVSFYNNEISEKSEIFDDQFSVERPDGSNFTLKIRSTKLEDSAMYFCASTVPDFTTGELFFGEGSRLTVL.

The chain couples TRBV5-1 to TRBJ2-1, with D possibly matching TRBD2 (6 bases). The CDR3 has 17 residues. V lost 1 base, J lost 7 bases, and 21 bases lay in between. Germline V gene data show CDR1 as SGHRS and CDR2 as YFSETQ. CDR3 DNA sequence: TGCGCCAGCAGCTTGTTCCCGGGCGCGGGGATGGGGAATGAGCAGTTCTTC. Translation gives CASSLFPGAGMGNEQFF.

This chain links TRBV19 with TRBJ2-7; 8 bases align to TRBD1. The germline V gene has CDR1 LNHDA and CDR2 SQIVND (reference sequence). CDR3 size: 15 residues. J gave up 0 bases and V 3 bases, and 4 bases lay outside the gene matches. In DNA, the CDR3 is TGTGCCAGTAGTATTGACAGGGGCATCTCCTACGAGCAGTACTTC. It specifies CASSIDRGISYEQYF.

This sequence joins TRBV27 and TRBJ1-2, with 8 bases aligning to TRBD1. The CDR3 length is 13 residues. Germline CDR1 is MNHEY and CDR2 is SMNVEV (reference sequence). Trimming at V came to 5 bases and at J to 6 bases, leaving 5 bases not matched to a gene. The CDR3, as DNA: TGTGCCAGCAGTCAACAACAGGGGGATGGCTACACCTTC. Translated: CASSQQQGDGYTF.

This chain connects TRBV27 to TRBJ2-2; D possibly corresponds to TRBD2 (7 bases). In germline, CDR1 is MNHEY, CDR2 SMNVEV (reference sequence). The CDR3 length is 17 residues. V was clipped by 4 bases and J by 3 bases, with 18 bases between them. The CDR3 sequence: CASSSWGGGLDTGELFF. Written as DNA, the CDR3 is TGTGCCAGCAGTTCCTGGGGAGGGGGACTTGACACCGGGGAGCTGTTTTTT.

The chain employs TRBV7-3 and TRBJ1-1; 7 bases are shared with TRBD1. The CDR3 runs to 13 residues. Germline values: CDR1 SGHTA, CDR2 FQGTGA. Trimming took 5 bases from V and 10 from J; bases not matched to a gene: 10. In DNA, the CDR3 is TGTGCCAGCAGCCAAGACAGGGCAAGGGGAGCTTTCTTT. Translated, it gives CASSQDRARGAFF. Drawing the rest from reference TRBV7-3 and TRBJ1-1, the complete variable domain is GAGVSQTPSNKVTEKGKYVELRCDPISGHTALYWYRQSLGQGPEFLIYFQGTGAADDSGLPNDRFFAVRPEGSVSTLKIQRTERGDSAVYLCASSQDRARGAFFGQGTRLTVV.

CDR3 nucleotides: TGCAGCGTGGCTCCTTCCGGGACAGGAGTGGACTATGGCTACACCTTC. This translates into CSVAPSGTGVDYGYTF. The rearrangement links TRBV29-1 to TRBJ1-2; 8 bases match TRBD1. Unmatched junction bases numbered 15, after V lost 6 bases and J lost 3 bases. Per the germline V gene, CDR1 is SQVTM and CDR2 is ANQGSEA. The CDR3 has 16 amino acids.

The chain joins TRBV5-4 to TRBJ1-4, with D perhaps TRBD1 (5 bases). The CDR3 consists of 18 residues. Germline V CDR1 and CDR2: SGHNT, YYREEE (reference sequence). The germline V and J ends were trimmed by 0 bases and 0 bases, with 15 bases remaining between them. The DNA of the CDR3 is TGTGCCAGCAGCTTGGCGGGTGGGGCAGGCGCAACTAATGAAAAACTGTTTTTT. Amino acids: CASSLAGGAGATNEKLFF.

The J gene is TRBJ1-6, the V gene TRBV7-9; D is unresolved. Germline V gene sequence: CDR1 SEHNR, CDR2 FQNEAQ (reference sequence). Between the trimmed V and J ends, which lost 2 bases and 8 bases, there was a span of 4 bases. There are 12 residues in the CDR3. The CDR3 spells CASSLTDSPLHF. The CDR3 coding sequence is TGTGCCAGCAGCTTAACGGATTCACCCCTCCACTTT.

The chain couples TRBV10-3 to TRBJ1-2; 12 bases fit TRBD1. V dropped 4 bases and J dropped 7; count of bases not matched to a gene: 4. Germline CDR1 and CDR2: ENHRY and SYGVKD. The CDR3 covers 14 residues. This chain's CDR3 is CAISAGQGAGGYTF. In DNA, the CDR3 is TGTGCCATCAGTGCGGGACAGGGGGCCGGTGGCTACACCTTC.

This chain links TRBV14 with TRBJ1-4; no clear D. CDR3 length: 17 residues. V was trimmed by 3 bases and J by 5 bases, leaving 19 bases between them. Germline V gene data show CDR1 as SGHDN and CDR2 as FVKESK. As DNA, the CDR3 is TGTGCCAGCAGCCATCCGGACGGTGCGCCGGGAAATGAAAAACTGTTTTTT. The encoded protein is CASSHPDGAPGNEKLFF.

CDR3 region: CASSLTTDRNEKLFF. Written as DNA, the CDR3 is TGCGCCAGCAGCTTGACGACAGATCGTAATGAAAAACTGTTTTTT. The genes are TRBV5-1 and TRBJ1-4; perhaps TRBD1 as D (5 bases). V was pared by 1 base and J by 4 bases, with 11 bases between. The germline V gene encodes CDR1 SGHRS and CDR2 YFSETQ. This CDR3 comprises 15 residues.

The rearrangement joins TRBV5-4 to TRBJ1-2; no firm D call. The CDR3 is 14 amino acids. Germline-derived CDR1 and CDR2 are SGHNT and YYREEE (reference sequence). V was pared by 7 bases and J by 0 bases, with 13 bases between. The CDR3 loop reads CASASSVANYGYTF. CDR3 DNA sequence: TGTGCCAGCGCAAGCTCCGTAGCTAACTATGGCTACACCTTC.

This clone was seen a single time. The chain is built from TRBV30 and TRBJ2-7, with D possibly being TRBD2 (6 bases). The V gene's germline CDR1 is GTSNPN and CDR2 SVGIG (reference sequence). The germline V and J ends were trimmed by 5 bases and 3 bases, with 17 bases remaining between them. This CDR3 is 14 amino acids long. The CDR3 is CAWGRTGLNYEQYF. The CDR3 DNA follows: TGTGCCTGGGGGAGGACCGGACTCAACTACGAGCAGTACTTC. Supplemented by reference TRBV30 and TRBJ2-7, the full variable domain reads SQTIHQWPATLVQPVGSPLSLECTVEGTSNPNLYWYRQAAGRGLQLLFYSVGIGQISSEVPQNLSASRPQDRQFILSSKKLLLSDSGFYLCAWGRTGLNYEQYFGPGTRLTVT.

V and J are TRBV10-3 and TRBJ1-3; a possible D gene is TRBD1 (6 bases). The CDR3 is 16 residues long. CDR1 and CDR2 from the germline V gene are ENHRY and SYGVKD. Deletions cut 4 bases from V and 0 bases from J, with 13 bases between. The CDR3 DNA reads as TGTGCCATCAGTGGCCGGGGGGGCCTCTCTGGAAACACCATATATTTT. Protein product: CAISGRGGLSGNTIYF.

The V gene is TRBV18, the J gene TRBJ1-6, with 7 bases that match TRBD1. CDR1 is KGHSH, CDR2 LQKENI, per germline. The CDR3 is made up of 15 amino acids. V lost 6 bases and J lost 7; bases outside the gene matches: 9. In DNA form, the CDR3 reads TGTGCCAGCTCCCGAGGCGGACAGGACAATTCACCCCTCCACTTT. Amino acids: CASSRGGQDNSPLHF.

This chain links TRBV7-6 with TRBJ2-2, with D possibly TRBD2 on 5 matching bases. CDR3 length: 14 amino acids. Germline V gene data show CDR1 as SGHVS and CDR2 as FNYEAQ. The V gene lost 0 bases and the J gene lost 4 bases, with 6 bases spanning the gap. CDR3 in amino acids: CASSLAGVTGELFF. The CDR3 DNA follows: TGTGCCAGCAGCTTAGCGGGAGTCACCGGGGAGCTGTTTTTT.

This rearrangement joins TRBV5-1 to TRBJ2-5; D unclear. The V gene lost 1 base and the J gene lost 7 bases, with 5 bases spanning the gap. Germline CDR1 is SGHRS and CDR2 is YFSETQ. This CDR3 has 11 residues. The CDR3 region has the DNA TGCGCCAGCAGCTTGTCGGGGACCCAGTACTTC. Its protein is CASSLSGTQYF.

This clone was detected once. The chain carries TRBV5-1 and TRBJ1-6; 7 positions agree with TRBD1. The CDR3 contains 16 residues. Germline CDR1 is SGHRS and CDR2 is YFSETQ. V was pared by 4 bases and J by 6 bases, with 10 bases of the junction left unmatched. The DNA for the CDR3 is TGCGCCAGCAGCCCGGGACAGCCTTCGCCTAATTCACCCCTCCACTTT. Translated, it gives CASSPGQPSPNSPLHF. Combining the CDR3 with reference TRBV5-1 and TRBJ1-6 gives the whole variable domain KAGVTQTPRYLIKTRGQQVTLSCSPISGHRSVSWYQQTPGQGLQFLFEYFSETQRNKGNFPGRFSGRQFSNSRSEMNVSTLELGDSALYLCASSPGQPSPNSPLHFGNGTRLTVT.

The chain recombines TRBV7-9 with TRBJ1-6; TRBD1 is a possible D gene (6 bases). Germline V lookup: CDR1 SEHNR, CDR2 FQNEAQ (reference sequence). V lost 5 bases and J 8 bases, leaving 13 bases between the germline ends. CDR3 length: 14 residues. The CDR3 region has the DNA TGTGCCAGCAGCACTGGACAGAAAGATTCACCCCTCCACTTT. The encoded protein is CASSTGQKDSPLHF.

The chain recombines TRBV18 with TRBJ1-1; 7 positions agree with TRBD1. CDR1 is KGHSH, CDR2 LQKENI, per germline. The CDR3 covers 16 residues. The V gene end was trimmed by 1 base and the J gene end by 1 base; junction bases not matched to a gene: 6. CDR3: CASSPQGARKNTEAFF. CDR3 nucleotides: TGTGCCAGCTCACCACAGGGGGCTCGAAAGAACACTGAAGCTTTCTTT. Full variable domain (outside the CDR3, taken from reference TRBV18 and TRBJ1-1): NAGVMQNPRHLVRRRGQEARLRCSPMKGHSHVYWYRQLPEEGLKFMVYLQKENIIDESGMPKERFSAEFPKEGPSILRIQQVVRGDSAAYFCASSPQGARKNTEAFFGQGTRLTVV.

For this clone: Other nucleotide sequences from this sample produce the same CDR3. The rearrangement joins TRBV5-1 to TRBJ1-4, with a weak D call TRBD1 (5 bases). The CDR3 length is 14 residues. Germline lookup yields CDR1 SGHRS and CDR2 YFSETQ. Trimming left V 4 bases short and J 0 bases short, with 7 bases between. CDR3 in DNA: TGCGCCAGCAGCCCAGGGTCAACTAATGAAAAACTGTTTTTT. Amino acid sequence: CASSPGSTNEKLFF.

In this sample, this clone turned up a few times. The chain recombines TRBV18 with TRBJ1-4; 8 bases agree with TRBD1. Germline CDR1 KGHSH, CDR2 LQKENI. The CDR3 is made up of 15 amino acids. The V gene end was trimmed by 3 bases and the J gene end by 8 bases; junction bases not matched to a gene: 8. The DNA for the CDR3 is TGTGCCAGCTCACCGCAAGTAGGACAGGGAGAAAAACTGTTTTTT. It codes for CASSPQVGQGEKLFF.

The chain carries TRBV2 and TRBJ1-3; 7 bases fit TRBD1. CDR1 is SNHLY, CDR2 FYNNEI, per germline. The junction had 10 bases not matched to a gene; V was cut back by 5 bases and J by 0 bases. This CDR3 contains 17 residues. The CDR3 nucleotides are TGTGCCAGCAGTTGGGAAACAGGGGTGGGCTCTGGAAACACCATATATTTT. Protein product: CASSWETGVGSGNTIYF.

This clone was seen once. The chain is built from TRBV19 and TRBJ1-3; TRBD1 agrees at 8 bases. This CDR3 has 14 amino acids. CDR1 is LNHDA and CDR2 is SQIVND in the germline V gene (reference sequence). V lost 9 bases, J lost 2 bases, and 6 bases stayed unmatched. Written as DNA, the CDR3 is TGTGCCAGCGACAGGGGCCAGGCTGGAAACACCATATATTTT. It encodes CASDRGQAGNTIYF. Filled out from reference TRBV19 and TRBJ1-3, the complete variable domain reads DGGITQSPKYLFRKEGQNVTLSCEQNLNHDAMYWYRQDPGQGLRLIYYSQIVNDFQKGDIAEGYSVSREKKESFPLTVTSAQKNPTAFYLCASDRGQAGNTIYFGEGSWLTVV.

DNA of the CDR3: TGTGCCAGCTCACCGAGGGACAGGGCACTGCACACTGAAGCTTTCTTT. As protein: CASSPRDRALHTEAFF. The chain has TRBV18 and TRBJ1-1; TRBD1 aligns across 9 bases. This CDR3 region has 16 residues. Germline V gene sequence: CDR1 KGHSH, CDR2 LQKENI. With V trimmed by 3 bases and J by 3 bases, 8 bases remained unmatched.